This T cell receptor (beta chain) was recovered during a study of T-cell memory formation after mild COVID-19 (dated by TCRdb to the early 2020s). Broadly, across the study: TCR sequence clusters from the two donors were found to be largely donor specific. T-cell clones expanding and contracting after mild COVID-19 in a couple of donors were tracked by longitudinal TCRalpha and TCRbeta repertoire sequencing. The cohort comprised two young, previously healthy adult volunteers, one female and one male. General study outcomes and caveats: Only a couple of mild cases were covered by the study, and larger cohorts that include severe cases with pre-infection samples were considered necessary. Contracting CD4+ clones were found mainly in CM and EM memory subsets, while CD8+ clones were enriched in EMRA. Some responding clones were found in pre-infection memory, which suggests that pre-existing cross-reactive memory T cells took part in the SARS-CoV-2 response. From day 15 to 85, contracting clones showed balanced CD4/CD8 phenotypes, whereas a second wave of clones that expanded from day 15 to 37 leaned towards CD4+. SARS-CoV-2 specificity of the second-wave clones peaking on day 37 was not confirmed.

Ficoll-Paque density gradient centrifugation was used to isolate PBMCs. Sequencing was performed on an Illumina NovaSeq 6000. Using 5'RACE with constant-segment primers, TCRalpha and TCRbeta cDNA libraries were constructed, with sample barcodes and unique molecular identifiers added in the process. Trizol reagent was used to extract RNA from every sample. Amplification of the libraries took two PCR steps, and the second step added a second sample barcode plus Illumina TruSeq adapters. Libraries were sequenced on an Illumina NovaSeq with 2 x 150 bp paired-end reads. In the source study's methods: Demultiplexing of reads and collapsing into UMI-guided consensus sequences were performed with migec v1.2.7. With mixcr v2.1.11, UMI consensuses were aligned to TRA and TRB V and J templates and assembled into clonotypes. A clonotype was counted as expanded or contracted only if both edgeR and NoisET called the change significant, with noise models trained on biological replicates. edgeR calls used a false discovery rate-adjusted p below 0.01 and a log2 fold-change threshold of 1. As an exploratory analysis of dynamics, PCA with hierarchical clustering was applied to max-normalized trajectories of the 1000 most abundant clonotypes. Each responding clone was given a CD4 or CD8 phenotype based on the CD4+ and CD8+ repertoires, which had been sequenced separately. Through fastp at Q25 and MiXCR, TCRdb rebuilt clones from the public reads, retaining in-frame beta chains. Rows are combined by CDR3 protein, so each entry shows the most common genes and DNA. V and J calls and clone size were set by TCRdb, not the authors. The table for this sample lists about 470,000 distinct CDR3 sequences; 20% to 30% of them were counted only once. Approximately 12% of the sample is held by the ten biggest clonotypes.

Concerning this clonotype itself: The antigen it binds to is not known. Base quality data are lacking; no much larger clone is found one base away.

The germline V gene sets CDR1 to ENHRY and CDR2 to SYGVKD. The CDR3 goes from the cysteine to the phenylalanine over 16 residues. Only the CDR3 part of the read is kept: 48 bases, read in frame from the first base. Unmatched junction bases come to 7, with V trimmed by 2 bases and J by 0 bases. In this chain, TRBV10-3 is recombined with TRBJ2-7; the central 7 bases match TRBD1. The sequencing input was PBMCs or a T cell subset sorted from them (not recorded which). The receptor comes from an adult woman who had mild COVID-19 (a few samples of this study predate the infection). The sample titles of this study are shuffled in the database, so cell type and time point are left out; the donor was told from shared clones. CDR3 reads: CAISEPGQTSSYEQYF. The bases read TGTGCCATCAGTGAGCCGGGACAGACGAGCTCCTACGAGCAGTACTTC.